This TCR beta chain emerged from a study of CD8 T cells in acute hepatitis C reinfection. The time point: naive CD8 control sorted from an acute-time-point sample. Produced via immunoSEQ multiplex PCR; TCRdb's table is partial and in-frame only. Of 38,000 or so clones listed, just under 90% are singletons. CDR3 length equals 17 residues. V gave up 4 bases and J gave up 5 bases, with 24 bases separating them. Germline assignment: CDR1 SGHKS and CDR2 YYEKEE (reference sequence). The sequenced sample consisted of naive CD8+ T cells from PBMCs. This chain joins TRBV5-5 and TRBJ1-1; perhaps TRBD1 as D (5 bases). The receptor was isolated from a man aged 30-40 years with chronic hepatitis C. The CDR3 protein is CASSGRTRSVERTEAFF. The CDR3 DNA reads as TGTGCCAGCAGCGGACGGACACGGTCCGTTGAGAGGACTGAAGCTTTCTTT.